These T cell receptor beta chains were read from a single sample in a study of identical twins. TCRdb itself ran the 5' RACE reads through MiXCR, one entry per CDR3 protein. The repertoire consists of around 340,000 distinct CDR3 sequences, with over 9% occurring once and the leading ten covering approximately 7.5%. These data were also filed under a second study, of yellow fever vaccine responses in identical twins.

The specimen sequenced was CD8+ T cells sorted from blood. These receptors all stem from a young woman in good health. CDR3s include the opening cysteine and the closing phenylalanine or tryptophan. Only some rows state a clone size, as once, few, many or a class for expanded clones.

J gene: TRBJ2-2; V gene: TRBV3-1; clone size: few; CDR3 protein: CASSQVLPWARTLGGELFF
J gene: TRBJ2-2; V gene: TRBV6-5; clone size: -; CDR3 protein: CASSYPTLATGELFF
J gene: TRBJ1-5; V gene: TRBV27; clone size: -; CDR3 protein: CASSPGSSNQPQHF
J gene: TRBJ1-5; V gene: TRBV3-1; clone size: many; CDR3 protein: CASRPRKGRRDFNQPQHF
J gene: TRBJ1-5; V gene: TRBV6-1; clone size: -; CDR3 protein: CASSEARVYSNQPQHF
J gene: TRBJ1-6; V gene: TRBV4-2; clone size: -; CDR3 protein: CASSQDHGQAYNSPLHF
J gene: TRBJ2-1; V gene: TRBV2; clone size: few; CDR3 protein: CASSGPSNEQFF
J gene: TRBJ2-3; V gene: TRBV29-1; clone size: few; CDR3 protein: CSVEDQRELDTQYF
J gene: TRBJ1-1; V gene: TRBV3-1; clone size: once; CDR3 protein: CASSQDPGQYTEAFF
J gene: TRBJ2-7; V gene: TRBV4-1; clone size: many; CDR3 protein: CASSQDLQTYEQYF
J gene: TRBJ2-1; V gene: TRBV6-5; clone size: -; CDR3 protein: CASSYSRGLAGSNEQFF